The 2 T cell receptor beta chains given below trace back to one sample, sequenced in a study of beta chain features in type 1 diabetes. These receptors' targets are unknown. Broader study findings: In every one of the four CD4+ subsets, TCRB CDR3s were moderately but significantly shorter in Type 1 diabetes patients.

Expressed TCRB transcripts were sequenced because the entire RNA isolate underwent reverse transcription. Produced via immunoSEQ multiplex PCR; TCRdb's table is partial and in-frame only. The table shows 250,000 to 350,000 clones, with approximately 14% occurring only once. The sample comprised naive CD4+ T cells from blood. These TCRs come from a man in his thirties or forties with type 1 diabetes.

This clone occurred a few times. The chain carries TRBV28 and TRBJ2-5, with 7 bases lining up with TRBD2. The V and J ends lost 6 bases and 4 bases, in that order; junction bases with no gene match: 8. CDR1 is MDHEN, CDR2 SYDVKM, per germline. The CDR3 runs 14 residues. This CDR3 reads CASSPLAVGETQYF. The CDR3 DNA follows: TGTGCCAGCAGCCCGCTAGCGGTAGGAGAGACCCAGTACTTC.

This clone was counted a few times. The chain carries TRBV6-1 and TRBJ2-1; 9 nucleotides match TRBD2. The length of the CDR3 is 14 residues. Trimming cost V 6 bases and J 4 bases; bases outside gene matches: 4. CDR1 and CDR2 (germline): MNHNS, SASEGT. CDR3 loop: CASSVTSGYNEQFF. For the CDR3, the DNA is TGTGCCAGCAGCGTGACTAGCGGATACAATGAGCAGTTCTTC.